The clone carrying this TCR beta chain was seen a few times. What it binds is unknown. The CDR3 is 15 amino acids. Looked up from germline, CDR1 is SGHTA and CDR2 is FQGNSA. V lost 4 bases, J lost 6 bases, and 16 bases lay in between. The data stem from a study of identical twins. Study findings and constraints: The more abundant beta clonotypes in cord blood had fewer insertions, and memory repertoires did not show this. Monozygotic twins shared more out-of-frame TCR alpha than recombination models predicted. Twin pairs' shared out-of-frame alpha sequences were enriched in low generation probability.

cDNA molecules carried unique molecular identifiers, and template switching added a universal primer site. TCRdb reprocessed the 5' RACE reads via MiXCR and lists one record per CDR3 protein. The table lists some 1,700,000 distinct CDR3 sequences, more than 30% of them singletons. The sample taken for sequencing was cord blood. The chain is built from TRBV7-2 and TRBJ2-1; the D is unclear. The receptor comes from a newborn girl in good health. In DNA form, the CDR3 reads TGTGCCAGCAGCTCCGATATTCTACCCCGCAATGAGCAGTTCTTC. Amino acid sequence: CASSSDILPRNEQFF.